This is a list of T cell receptor beta chains from one sample in a study of shared clonotypes between healthy human individuals. Repertoires were generated with immunoSEQ multiplex PCR, while TCRdb's copy carries only in-frame clones and drops some. The sample records 2 million to 2.5 million clones, over 85% being singletons. The sequencing input was naive CD4+ T cells from PBMCs. The receptors originated from a man aged 18 to 29 in good health. Some clones in this sample may be carry-over from other donors' samples. Each CDR3 is given with its conserved first and last residue. Fields, in order: clone size, J gene, V gene, D gene, CDR3 DNA, CDR3 protein. A D gene is named only where the DNA matches it firmly. Some rows have no size entry. The others give once, few or many, or a class for an expanded clone.

-,TRBJ2-3,TRBV7-3,-,TGTGCCAGCAGCCAACTAGGAGGTGGCACAGATACGCAGTATTTT,CASSQLGGGTDTQYF
once,TRBJ2-1,TRBV18,TRBD2,TGTGCCAGCTCACCCCCTAGCGGGAGAAGTAGCAATGAGCAGTTCTTC,CASSPPSGRSSNEQFF
few,TRBJ1-1,TRBV27,-,TGTGCCAGCAGTTTTTGGGCAGAGGGAGAAGCTTTCTTT,CASSFWAEGEAFF
-,TRBJ1-3,TRBV5-4,-,TGTGCCAGCAGCTTGGGAGGGGCGGGAAACACCATATATTTT,CASSLGGAGNTIYF
-,TRBJ1-2,TRBV23-1,-,TGCGCCAGCAGTCAATCAACCTCCTCCGACAGGCCCTATGGCTACACCTTC,CASSQSTSSDRPYGYTF
-,TRBJ2-7,TRBV10-2,TRBD2,TGCGCCAGCAGTGAGCGGCTAGCGGGAGGTGAGCAGTACTTC,CASSERLAGGEQYF
-,TRBJ2-1,TRBV25-1,-,TGTGCCAGCAGCCGGGAGTCACATTACAATGAGCAGTTCTTC,CASSRESHYNEQFF
-,TRBJ2-7,TRBV7-9,TRBD2,TGTGCCAGCAGCTCGGTCGGGGAGGGAACGAAGCAGTACTTC,CASSSVGEGTKQYF
-,TRBJ1-5,TRBV2,-,TGTGCCAGCAGTGAACAGGGGTCGAATCAGCCCCAGCATTTT,CASSEQGSNQPQHF
-,TRBJ1-1,TRBV7-2,-,TGTGCCAGCAGCTTAGCGTTCGGACCGGGTGCTGAAGCTTTCTTT,CASSLAFGPGAEAFF
-,TRBJ1-4,TRBV10-2,TRBD1,TGCGCCAGCAGTGACTTACAGGGGGGTGAAAAACTGTTTTTT,CASSDLQGGEKLFF
-,TRBJ2-1,TRBV6-1,-,TGTGCCAGCAGTGAAGCAACTACCAAGCAGTTCTTC,CASSEATTKQFF
-,TRBJ2-1,TRBV29-1,TRBD2,TGCAGCGTTGGGGAGCGGGGTGAGCAGTTCTTC,CSVGERGEQFF
-,TRBJ1-3,TRBV4-2,-,TGTGCCAGCAGCCAAGATTATGCGGCTGTCGGTGGAAACACCATATATTTT,CASSQDYAAVGGNTIYF
-,TRBJ2-7,TRBV7-9,TRBD1,TGTGCCAGCAGCACAACAGGGGGGCAGGGGGCGCCCCTCTACGAGCAGTACTTC,CASSTTGGQGAPLYEQYF
-,TRBJ2-7,TRBV9,TRBD1,TGTGCCAGCAGCGTAGGAGTGGACAGGTCCTACGAGCAGTACTTC,CASSVGVDRSYEQYF
-,TRBJ1-4,TRBV29-1,-,TGCAGCGTTGCGGAGGGGGTTAGTGAAAAACTGTTTTTT,CSVAEGVSEKLFF
once,TRBJ1-4,TRBV9,TRBD1,TGTGCCAGCAGCGCCGGGACAGCTGAAAAACTGTTTTTT,CASSAGTAEKLFF
-,TRBJ2-5,TRBV5-1,-,TGCGCCAGCAGCTTGGGCGGCAGGCTACAGACCCAGTACTTC,CASSLGGRLQTQYF
-,TRBJ1-2,TRBV2,TRBD1,TGTGCCAGCACGAGGGACAGGGCGTATGGCTACACCTTC,CASTRDRAYGYTF
-,TRBJ2-7,TRBV27,TRBD1,TGTGCCACCTCAGACAGGGTCGGGTCCGAGCAGTACTTC,CATSDRVGSEQYF
-,TRBJ2-1,TRBV9,-,TGTGCCAGCAGCGCAGATCCCAGACTAGGTGAGCAGTTCTTC,CASSADPRLGEQFF
-,TRBJ1-2,TRBV5-1,-,TGCGCCAGCAGCTCCATCCAGGGGAACTATGGCTACACCTTC,CASSSIQGNYGYTF
-,TRBJ2-2,TRBV5-1,-,TGCGCCAGCAGCTTAGGGCCTAGCAGATCGGCGAACACCGGGGAGCTGTTTTTT,CASSLGPSRSANTGELFF
-,TRBJ1-1,TRBV4-2,-,TGTGCCAGCAGCCTAGAAGAAGGGTATCCGAACACTGAAGCTTTCTTT,CASSLEEGYPNTEAFF
-,TRBJ2-7,TRBV18,-,TGTGCCAGCTCACCAGGCGGCCACTACGAGCAGTACTTC,CASSPGGHYEQYF
-,TRBJ2-3,TRBV5-1,TRBD2,TGCGCCAGCAGCATGCTAGCGGGAGGGACAGATACGCAGTATTTT,CASSMLAGGTDTQYF
-,TRBJ1-1,TRBV2,TRBD1,TGTGCCAGCAGTGTAGACAGGGAGACTGAAGCTTTCTTT,CASSVDRETEAFF
-,TRBJ2-5,TRBV5-4,-,TGTGCCAGCAGCCCCCCGTCCCAGGGGCCAGAGACCCAGTACTTC,CASSPPSQGPETQYF
-,TRBJ2-7,TRBV6-6,-,TGTGCCAGCAGTCGAGGACAAGGGGCCTACGAGCAGTACTTC,CASSRGQGAYEQYF
few,TRBJ1-1,TRBV10-1,-,TGCGCCAGCAAATCAGCCCTGAACACTGAAGCTTTCTTT,CASKSALNTEAFF
-,TRBJ1-5,TRBV9,TRBD1,TGTGCCAGCAGCGTAGGGGCCGGGGGGACAGGGAATCAGCCCCAGCATTTT,CASSVGAGGTGNQPQHF
-,TRBJ2-7,TRBV19,TRBD2,TGTGCCAGTAGTCCTGCCGGACTAGCGGGGCCCTACGAGCAGTACTTC,CASSPAGLAGPYEQYF
-,TRBJ1-1,TRBV10-1,-,TGCGCCAGCAGTGAGCAGAGGAACACTGAAGCTTTCTTT,CASSEQRNTEAFF
-,TRBJ2-7,TRBV5-5,-,TGTGCCAGCAGCCGGGCCGGGTTGATCTACGAGCAGTACTTC,CASSRAGLIYEQYF
-,TRBJ2-5,TRBV4-3,-,TGCGCCAGCAGCCAAGAGGTGGGAGAGACCCAGTACTTC,CASSQEVGETQYF
-,TRBJ1-1,TRBV4-3,-,TGCGCCAGCAGCCAAGAATGGGACACTGAAGCTTTCTTT,CASSQEWDTEAFF
-,TRBJ1-1,TRBV6-1,TRBD1,TGTGCCAGCAGTGAGGCAGGGACAGGTCTATTAGCTTTCTTT,CASSEAGTGLLAFF
-,TRBJ1-1,TRBV7-9,-,TGTGCCAGCAGCTTAACCCAGGGCAGCCCTGAAGCTTTCTTT,CASSLTQGSPEAFF
-,TRBJ1-1,TRBV6-1,TRBD1,TGTGCCACCAAAGGGCAGGGGGTTACTGAAGCTTTCTTT,CATKGQGVTEAFF
-,TRBJ2-5,TRBV2,-,TGTGCCAGCAGTGAACTTTCACCGCTGGAGACCCAGTACTTC,CASSELSPLETQYF
-,TRBJ1-3,TRBV14,-,TGTGCCAGCAGCCCCCGTGGGGGAAACACCATATATTTT,CASSPRGGNTIYF
-,TRBJ2-7,TRBV19,-,TGTGCCAGTAGTCGCGGGGGCGGGAGTTCCTACGAGCAGTACTTC,CASSRGGGSSYEQYF
-,TRBJ2-5,TRBV7-6,-,TGTGCCAGCAGCCCCCACCCCTTCAGGCAAGAGACCCAGTACTTC,CASSPHPFRQETQYF
-,TRBJ1-5,TRBV6-5,TRBD1,TGTGCCAGCGGTTACAGGGGGGATCAGCCCCAGCATTTT,CASGYRGDQPQHF
-,TRBJ1-4,TRBV7-2,-,TGTGCCAGCAGCCAAAGGGCAACTAATGAAAAACTGTTTTTT,CASSQRATNEKLFF
-,TRBJ2-1,TRBV27,-,TGTGCCAGCAGAACTAGGACCGCCTACAATGAGCAGTTCTTC,CASRTRTAYNEQFF